These 19 T cell receptor beta chains were all obtained from the same sample, sequenced in a study of Tregs in tolerant kidney transplant recipients. Generated by immunoSEQ multiplex PCR, the TCRdb table keeps only in-frame clones and is missing some. Of roughly 250,000 clones in the sample, 80% to 85% were seen once. Input material: CD4+ T cells from blood. The source of these receptors is a human donor in good health.

The CDR3 nucleotides are TGTGCCAGCAGGCAGGGGCGGGGGGAAAAACTGTTTTTT. It yields the protein CASRQGRGEKLFF. The chain has TRBV7-2 and TRBJ1-4; D may be TRBD1 (6 bases). This CDR3 is built from 13 residues. In germline, CDR1 is SGHTA, CDR2 FQGNSA. Trimming took off 6 bases at V and 8 bases at J, with 13 bases between the two ends.

This rearrangement joins TRBV9 to TRBJ2-1, with 7 bases lining up with TRBD2. The germline V gene encodes CDR1 SGDLS and CDR2 YYNGEE. Germline trimming cut 4 bases from V and 3 bases from J; bases unmatched to any gene: 10. The CDR3 is 16 amino acids. CDR3 protein: CASSSLLAALYNEQFF. The CDR3 DNA is TGTGCCAGCAGCTCCCTCCTAGCGGCTCTCTACAATGAGCAGTTCTTC. Looking up the rest from reference TRBV9 and TRBJ2-1 gives the full variable domain: DSGVTQTPKHLITATGQRVTLRCSPRSGDLSVYWYQQSLDQGLQFLIQYYNGEERAKGNILERFSAQQFPDLHSELNLSSLELGDSALYFCASSSLLAALYNEQFFGPGTRLTVL.

V and J are TRBV2 and TRBJ1-4, with TRBD1 identical over 10 bases. Trimming took 7 bases from V and 8 from J; bases not matched to a gene: 7. Germline CDR1 and CDR2: SNHLY and FYNNEI. CDR3 size: 14 residues. The CDR3 DNA reads as TGTGCCAGCACCAGGACAGGGGGTTTCGAAAAACTGTTTTTT. Protein product: CASTRTGGFEKLFF. Full variable domain (missing parts from reference TRBV2 and TRBJ1-4): EPEVTQTPSHQVTQMGQEVILRCVPISNHLYFYWYRQILGQKVEFLVSFYNNEISEKSEIFDDQFSVERPDGSNFTLKIRSTKLEDSAMYFCASTRTGGFEKLFFGSGTQLSVL.

The chain is built from TRBV7-8 and TRBJ1-1; TRBD1 aligns across 9 bases. Germline CDR1 is SGHVS and CDR2 is FQNEAQ. CDR3 length: 15 amino acids. The J segment lost 1 base and the V segment lost 5 bases, leaving 5 bases of the junction unmatched. DNA for the CDR3: TGTGCCAGCAGCCCTAGGACAGGGGAGAACACTGAAGCTTTCTTT. Translation gives CASSPRTGENTEAFF.

V usage is TRBV20-1 and J usage is TRBJ2-5; D is unresolved. The CDR3 extends over 10 amino acids. With 6 bases removed from V and 2 bases from J, the gap between germline ends came to 4 bases. CDR1 DFQATT and CDR2 SNEGSKA come from the germline V gene (reference sequence). The DNA of the CDR3 is TGCAGTGCCCCTCAAGAGACCCAGTACTTC. Translating it yields CSAPQETQYF.

The chain employs TRBV19 and TRBJ2-7; 10 nucleotides align to TRBD2. Germline values: CDR1 LNHDA, CDR2 SQIVND (reference sequence). The CDR3 covers 15 residues. Trimming took 3 bases from V and 1 from J; bases not matched to a gene: 3. CDR3 residues: CASSISGGMSYEQYF. The CDR3 nucleotides are TGTGCCAGTAGTATTAGCGGGGGGATGTCCTACGAGCAGTACTTC.

J is TRBJ1-5 and V is TRBV19; TRBD1 aligns across 11 bases. The CDR3 totals 17 residues. Germline V lookup: CDR1 LNHDA, CDR2 SQIVND (reference sequence). V was clipped by 3 bases and J by 5 bases; unmatched bases: 9. This CDR3 reads CASSMIGGTGGYQPQHF. CDR3 nucleotides: TGTGCCAGTAGTATGATTGGGGGGACAGGGGGATATCAGCCCCAGCATTTT.

This chain uses TRBV5-1 with TRBJ2-2; perhaps TRBD1 as D (6 bases). CDR1 is SGHRS, CDR2 YFSETQ, per germline. Deletions cut 3 bases from V and 3 bases from J, with 18 bases between. This CDR3 spans 17 amino acids. CDR3 sequence: CASSSPPGQGHTGELFF. In DNA, the CDR3 is TGCGCCAGCAGCTCCCCTCCGGGCCAGGGGCACACCGGGGAGCTGTTTTTT.

The chain combines TRBV11-2 with TRBJ1-4; 8 bases match TRBD1. Germline trimming cut 1 base from V and 7 bases from J; bases unmatched to any gene: 5. The CDR3 spans 15 residues. CDR1 is SGHAT, CDR2 FQNNGV, per germline. CDR3 sequence reads: CASSLARGLGEKLFF. CDR3 DNA: TGTGCCAGCAGCTTAGCCAGGGGGCTTGGTGAAAAACTGTTTTTT.

J is TRBJ1-1 and V is TRBV18; no firm D call. The germline V gene has CDR1 KGHSH and CDR2 LQKENI. Trimming left V 0 bases short and J 2 bases short, with 7 bases between. This CDR3 is 14 amino acids long. CDR3 sequence: CASSPPYRNTEAFF. The CDR3 nucleotides read TGTGCCAGCTCACCACCGTATAGAAACACTGAAGCTTTCTTT.

The chain links TRBV9 to TRBJ1-3; 7 nucleotides agree with TRBD1. Germline trimming cut 4 bases from V and 1 base from J; bases unmatched to any gene: 17. CDR3 length: 19 amino acids. Germline V gene lookup returns CDR1 SGDLS and CDR2 YYNGEE. The CDR3 is CASSTRQGSAVGSGNTIYF. DNA for the CDR3: TGTGCCAGCAGCACCCGACAGGGATCCGCCGTAGGGTCTGGAAACACCATATATTTT.

This clone was seen more than once but under ten times. The chain couples TRBV10-3 to TRBJ1-2, with a possible D match to TRBD1 (6 bases). This CDR3 has 13 residues. Trimming took off 4 bases at V and 4 bases at J, with 10 bases between the two ends. Germline-derived CDR1 and CDR2 are ENHRY and SYGVKD. The CDR3 region is CAISAGAGYGYTF. The CDR3 bases are TGTGCCATCAGTGCAGGGGCGGGCTATGGCTACACCTTC.

This clone was detected once. The chain carries TRBV2 and TRBJ2-1; 16 positions match TRBD2. With V trimmed by 10 bases and J by 9 bases, 18 bases remained unmatched. The CDR3 sequence is 18 residues long. Germline CDR1 and CDR2: SNHLY and FYNNEI. The CDR3 sequence: CAIPAGTSGRALGGEQFF. In DNA, the CDR3 is TGTGCCATCCCGGCCGGGACTAGCGGGAGGGCCCTGGGGGGTGAGCAGTTCTTC.

The rearrangement links TRBV5-1 to TRBJ2-1, with TRBD1 as a possible D gene (5 bases). Germline CDR1 is SGHRS and CDR2 is YFSETQ. Trimming removed 2 bases at V and 1 base at J, with 7 bases between. The length of the CDR3 is 14 residues. CDR3 DNA: TGCGCCAGCAGCTTAGGGGTATCCTACAATGAGCAGTTCTTC. As protein: CASSLGVSYNEQFF.

CDR3 amino acids: CASSEARDGGLFF. The CDR3 nucleotides are TGTGCCAGCAGTGAAGCGAGAGACGGTGGACTGTTTTTT. The chain recombines TRBV2 with TRBJ1-4, with no clear D. The CDR3 runs to 13 residues. The V end was cut by 0 bases, the J end by 13 bases, with 12 bases between. Germline CDR1 and CDR2: SNHLY and FYNNEI. Combining the CDR3 with reference TRBV2 and TRBJ1-4 gives the whole variable domain EPEVTQTPSHQVTQMGQEVILRCVPISNHLYFYWYRQILGQKVEFLVSFYNNEISEKSEIFDDQFSVERPDGSNFTLKIRSTKLEDSAMYFCASSEARDGGLFFGSGTQLSVL.

The gene calls are TRBV9 and TRBJ1-6; D unclear. From germline, CDR1 is SGDLS and CDR2 YYNGEE. Trimming took 4 bases from V and 6 from J, leaving 8 bases between them. This CDR3 is built from 13 residues. The CDR3 DNA sequence: TGTGCCAGCAGCCTGACGGGTAATTCACCCCTCCACTTT. Translating it yields CASSLTGNSPLHF.

CDR3 DNA: TGCGCCAGCAGCTTGGCAGAGGGTTTATCCTACGAGCAGTACTTC. Protein: CASSLAEGLSYEQYF. This sequence joins TRBV5-1 and TRBJ2-7, with D maybe TRBD2 (5 bases). The CDR3 has 15 residues. V dropped 0 bases and J dropped 1 base, with 11 bases sitting between them. In germline, CDR1 is SGHRS, CDR2 YFSETQ.

V and J are TRBV25-1 and TRBJ2-2; D tentatively reads TRBD1 or TRBD2 (5 bases each). Germline assignment: CDR1 MGHDK and CDR2 SYGVNS. V dropped 6 bases and J dropped 1 base, with 18 bases sitting between them. CDR3 size: 17 residues. The CDR3 DNA reads as TGTGCCAGCAGGAGGGGCCCGCCTTCTTTGAACACCGGGGAGCTGTTTTTT. This gives the protein CASRRGPPSLNTGELFF. The full variable domain, with the rest looked up from reference TRBV25-1 and TRBJ2-2, is EADIYQTPRYLVIGTGKKITLECSQTMGHDKMYWYQQDPGMELHLIHYSYGVNSTEKGDLSSESTVSRIRTEHFPLTLESARPSHTSQYLCASRRGPPSLNTGELFFGEGSRLTVL.

The chain uses TRBV7-2 and TRBJ1-2; D is ambiguous. The CDR3 is made up of 13 amino acids. The V end lost 5 bases, the J end lost 6 bases, and 13 bases lay between the germline ends. Germline V gene lookup returns CDR1 SGHTA and CDR2 FQGNSA. CDR3 coding DNA: TGTGCCAGCAGCCGCAAGACCGGGGATGGCTACACCTTC. This codes for CASSRKTGDGYTF.